The present T cell receptor beta chain was sequenced within a study of T cell repertoires and Cas9 in healthy adults. Study-wide context: SpCas9-reactive CD4 and CD8 T cells were characterized for potency, cytotoxicity and lineage.

On this clone: Antigen specificity is unknown.

Study results and caveats: SpCas9-reactive regulatory T cells reportedly mitigated SpCas9-reactive effector T cells in vitro.

Germline loops: CDR1 LNHDA, CDR2 SQIVND (reference sequence). There are 13 residues in the CDR3. V lost 2 bases and J lost 6, with 10 bases in between. Assay: immunoSEQ multiplex PCR; the TCRdb copy retains only in-frame clones and omits some. Of approximately 23,000 clones listed, about 90% were seen once; the top ten hold approximately 1.5%. This TCR derives from a human donor in good health. Sequencing input: CD4+ effector T cells (CD127+, CD25-, CD137-, CD154-) from PBMCs; culture status not recorded. The chain employs TRBV19 and TRBJ1-1; D not resolved. The CDR3 nucleotides are TGTGCCAGTAGTATAAAGGGCCTACCTGAAGCTTTCTTT. Translated, it gives CASSIKGLPEAFF.